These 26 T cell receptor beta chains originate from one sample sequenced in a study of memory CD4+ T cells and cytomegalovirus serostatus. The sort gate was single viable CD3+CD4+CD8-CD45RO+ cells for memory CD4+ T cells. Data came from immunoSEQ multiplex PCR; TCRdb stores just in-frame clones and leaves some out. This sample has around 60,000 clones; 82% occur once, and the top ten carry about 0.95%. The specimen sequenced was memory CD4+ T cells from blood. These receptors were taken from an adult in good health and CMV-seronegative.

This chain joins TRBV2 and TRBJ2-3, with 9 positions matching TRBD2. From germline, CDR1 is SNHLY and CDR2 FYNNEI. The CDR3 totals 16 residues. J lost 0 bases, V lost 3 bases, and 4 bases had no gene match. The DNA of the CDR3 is TGTGCCAGCAGTGATGGGCGGGGGGGAAGCACAGATACGCAGTATTTT. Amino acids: CASSDGRGGSTDTQYF.

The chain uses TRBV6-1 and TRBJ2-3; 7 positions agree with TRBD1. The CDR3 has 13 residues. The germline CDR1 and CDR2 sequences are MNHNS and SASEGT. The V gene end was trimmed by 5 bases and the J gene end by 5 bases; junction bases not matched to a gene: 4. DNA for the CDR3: TGTGCCAGCAGTCGACAGGGACAAGATACGCAGTATTTT. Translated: CASSRQGQDTQYF.

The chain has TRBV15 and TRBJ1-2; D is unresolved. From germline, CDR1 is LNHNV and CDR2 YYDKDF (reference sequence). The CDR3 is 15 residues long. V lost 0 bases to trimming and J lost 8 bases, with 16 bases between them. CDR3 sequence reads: CATSRDRTLSGGYTF. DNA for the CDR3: TGTGCCACCAGCAGAGATCGCACACTCAGCGGGGGCTACACCTTC. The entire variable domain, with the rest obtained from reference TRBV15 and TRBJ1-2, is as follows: DAMVIQNPRYQVTQFGKPVTLSCSQTLNHNVMYWYQQKSSQAPKLLFHYYDKDFNNEADTPDNFQSRRPNTSFCFLDIRSPGLGDTAMYLCATSRDRTLSGGYTFGSGTRLTVV.

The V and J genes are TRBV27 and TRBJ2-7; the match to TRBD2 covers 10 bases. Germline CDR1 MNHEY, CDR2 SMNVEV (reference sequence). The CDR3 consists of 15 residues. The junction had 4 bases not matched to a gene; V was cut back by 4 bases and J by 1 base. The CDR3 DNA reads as TGTGCCAGCAGTTCGAGCGGGGGGGCTTCCTACGAGCAGTACTTC. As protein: CASSSSGGASYEQYF.

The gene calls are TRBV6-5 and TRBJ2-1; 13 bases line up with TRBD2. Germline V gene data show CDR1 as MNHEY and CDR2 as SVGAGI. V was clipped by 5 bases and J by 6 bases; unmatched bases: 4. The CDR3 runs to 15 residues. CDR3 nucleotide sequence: TGTGCCAGCAGTCCGCGGACTAGCGGGAGCAATGAGCAGTTCTTC. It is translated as CASSPRTSGSNEQFF.

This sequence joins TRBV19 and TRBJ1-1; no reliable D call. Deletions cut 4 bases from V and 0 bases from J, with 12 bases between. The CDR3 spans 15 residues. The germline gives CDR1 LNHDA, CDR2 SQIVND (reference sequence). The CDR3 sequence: CASSTPGRMNTEAFF. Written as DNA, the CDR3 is TGTGCCAGTAGTACCCCGGGTCGCATGAACACTGAAGCTTTCTTT.

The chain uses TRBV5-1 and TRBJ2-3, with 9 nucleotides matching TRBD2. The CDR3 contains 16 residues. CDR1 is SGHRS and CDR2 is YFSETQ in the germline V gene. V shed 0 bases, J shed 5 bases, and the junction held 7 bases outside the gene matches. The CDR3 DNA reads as TGCGCCAGCAGCTTGGCCGGGCGGGAGGGAGTAGATACGCAGTATTTT. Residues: CASSLAGREGVDTQYF.

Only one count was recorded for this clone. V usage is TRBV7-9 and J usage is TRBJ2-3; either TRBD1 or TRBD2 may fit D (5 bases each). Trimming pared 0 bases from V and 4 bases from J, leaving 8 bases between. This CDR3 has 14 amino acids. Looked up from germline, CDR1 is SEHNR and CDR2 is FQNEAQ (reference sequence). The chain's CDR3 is CASSLAQGADTQYF. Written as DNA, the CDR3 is TGTGCCAGCAGCTTAGCGCAGGGAGCAGATACGCAGTATTTT.

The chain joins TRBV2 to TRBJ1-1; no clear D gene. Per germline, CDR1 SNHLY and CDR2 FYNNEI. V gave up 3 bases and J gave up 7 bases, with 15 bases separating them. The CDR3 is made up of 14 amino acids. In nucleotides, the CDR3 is TGTGCCAGCAGTGATTTGGTTCTCCCATTTGAAGCTTTCTTT. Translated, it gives CASSDLVLPFEAFF.

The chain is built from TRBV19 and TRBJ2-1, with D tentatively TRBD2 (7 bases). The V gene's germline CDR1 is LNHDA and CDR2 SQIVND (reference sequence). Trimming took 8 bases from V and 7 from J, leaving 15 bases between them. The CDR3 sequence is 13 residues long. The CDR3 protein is CASGRGAWNEQFF. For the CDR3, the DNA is TGTGCCAGTGGGAGGGGGGCATGGAATGAGCAGTTCTTC.

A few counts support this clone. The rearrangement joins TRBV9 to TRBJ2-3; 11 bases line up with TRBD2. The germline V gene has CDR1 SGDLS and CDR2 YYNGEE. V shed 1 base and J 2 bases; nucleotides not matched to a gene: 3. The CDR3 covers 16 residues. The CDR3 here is CASSVTSGGPTDTQYF. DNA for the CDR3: TGTGCCAGCAGCGTAACTAGCGGGGGCCCCACAGATACGCAGTATTTT.

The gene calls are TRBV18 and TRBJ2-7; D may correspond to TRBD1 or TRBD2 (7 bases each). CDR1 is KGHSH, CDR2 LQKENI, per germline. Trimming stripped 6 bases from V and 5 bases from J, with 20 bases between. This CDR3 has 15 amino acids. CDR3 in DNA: TGTGCCAGCTCCGGTCGACAGGGAGGGTCGGACGAGCAGTACTTC. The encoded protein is CASSGRQGGSDEQYF.

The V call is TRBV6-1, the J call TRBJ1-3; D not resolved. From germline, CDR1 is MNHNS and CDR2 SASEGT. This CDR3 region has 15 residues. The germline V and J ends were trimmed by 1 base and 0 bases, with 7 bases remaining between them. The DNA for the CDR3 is TGTGCCAGCAGTGAAGTAGGGAGCTCTGGAAACACCATATATTTT. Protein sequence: CASSEVGSSGNTIYF.

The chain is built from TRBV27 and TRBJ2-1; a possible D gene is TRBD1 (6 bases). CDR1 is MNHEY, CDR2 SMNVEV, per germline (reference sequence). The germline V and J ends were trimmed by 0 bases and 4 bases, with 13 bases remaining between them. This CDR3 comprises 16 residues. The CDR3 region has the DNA TGTGCCAGCAGTTTATCGACCGGACAGCTATACAATGAGCAGTTCTTC. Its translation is CASSLSTGQLYNEQFF.

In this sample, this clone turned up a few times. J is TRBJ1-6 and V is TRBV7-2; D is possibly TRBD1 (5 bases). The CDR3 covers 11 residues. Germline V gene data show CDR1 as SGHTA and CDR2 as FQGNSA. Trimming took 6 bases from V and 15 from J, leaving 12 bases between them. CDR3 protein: CASSLGADLHF. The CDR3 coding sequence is TGTGCCAGCAGTCTCGGGGCAGACCTCCACTTT. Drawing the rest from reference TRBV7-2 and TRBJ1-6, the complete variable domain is GAGVSQSPSNKVTEKGKDVELRCDPISGHTALYWYRQSLGQGLEFLIYFQGNSAPDKSGLPSDRFSAERTGGSVSTLTIQRTQQEDSAVYLCASSLGADLHFGNGTRLTVT.

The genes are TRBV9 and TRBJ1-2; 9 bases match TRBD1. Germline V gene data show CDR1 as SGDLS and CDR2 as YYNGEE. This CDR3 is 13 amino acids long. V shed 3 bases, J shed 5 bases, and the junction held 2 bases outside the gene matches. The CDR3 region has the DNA TGTGCCAGCAGCGCGACAGGGGGATATGGCTACACCTTC. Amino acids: CASSATGGYGYTF.

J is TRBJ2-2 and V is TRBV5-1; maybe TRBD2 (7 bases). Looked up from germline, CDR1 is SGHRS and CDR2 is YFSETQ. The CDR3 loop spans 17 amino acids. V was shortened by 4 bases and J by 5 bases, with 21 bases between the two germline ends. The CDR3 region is CASSLSGGRRRTGELFF. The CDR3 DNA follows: TGCGCCAGCAGCCTGTCCGGGGGGCGCCGGAGGACCGGGGAGCTGTTTTTT.

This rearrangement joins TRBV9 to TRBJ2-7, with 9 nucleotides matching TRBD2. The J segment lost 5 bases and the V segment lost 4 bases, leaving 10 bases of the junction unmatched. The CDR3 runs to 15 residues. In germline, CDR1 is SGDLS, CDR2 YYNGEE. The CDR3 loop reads CASSRTGRGGDEQYF. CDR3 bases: TGTGCCAGCAGCCGAACCGGGCGCGGGGGGGACGAGCAGTACTTC.

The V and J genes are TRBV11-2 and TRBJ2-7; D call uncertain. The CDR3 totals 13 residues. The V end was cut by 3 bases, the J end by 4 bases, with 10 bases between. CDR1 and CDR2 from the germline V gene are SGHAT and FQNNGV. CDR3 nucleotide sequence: TGTGCCAGCAGCTTCGACCGGAGATACGAGCAGTACTTC. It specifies CASSFDRRYEQYF.

CDR3 residues: CASSLAPSRQPYEQYF. The CDR3 coding sequence is TGTGCCAGCAGCTTAGCCCCCTCGCGACAGCCCTACGAGCAGTACTTC. The V and J genes are TRBV7-3 and TRBJ2-7, with D possibly being TRBD1 (5 bases). The V end was cut by 2 bases, the J end by 2 bases, with 16 bases between. The length of the CDR3 is 16 residues. CDR1 and CDR2 (germline): SGHTA, FQGTGA.

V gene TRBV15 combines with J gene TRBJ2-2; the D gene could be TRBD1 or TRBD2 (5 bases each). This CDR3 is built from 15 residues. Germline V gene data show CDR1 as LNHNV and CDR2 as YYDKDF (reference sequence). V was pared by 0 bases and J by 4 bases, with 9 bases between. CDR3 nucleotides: TGTGCCACCAGCAGAGAGGGGGTGGTCACCGGGGAGCTGTTTTTT. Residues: CATSREGVVTGELFF.

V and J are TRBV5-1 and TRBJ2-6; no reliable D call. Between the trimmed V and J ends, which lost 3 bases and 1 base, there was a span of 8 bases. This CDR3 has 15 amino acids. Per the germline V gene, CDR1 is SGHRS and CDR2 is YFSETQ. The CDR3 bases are TGCGCCAGCAGCTGGGATACATCTGGGGCCAACGTCCTGACTTTC. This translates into CASSWDTSGANVLTF.

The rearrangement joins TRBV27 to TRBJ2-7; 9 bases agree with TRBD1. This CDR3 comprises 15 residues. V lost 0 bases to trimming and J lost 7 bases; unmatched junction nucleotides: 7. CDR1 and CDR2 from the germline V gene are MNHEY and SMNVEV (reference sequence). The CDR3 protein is CASSLSGDRAWEQYF. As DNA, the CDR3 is TGTGCCAGCAGTTTATCTGGGGACAGGGCGTGGGAGCAGTACTTC.

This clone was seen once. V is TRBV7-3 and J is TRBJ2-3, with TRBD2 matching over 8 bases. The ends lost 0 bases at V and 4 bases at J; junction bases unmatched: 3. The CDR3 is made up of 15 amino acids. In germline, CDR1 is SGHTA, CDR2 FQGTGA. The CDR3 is CASSLTAGGPDTQYF. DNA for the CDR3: TGTGCCAGCAGCTTAACGGCGGGGGGCCCAGATACGCAGTATTTT.

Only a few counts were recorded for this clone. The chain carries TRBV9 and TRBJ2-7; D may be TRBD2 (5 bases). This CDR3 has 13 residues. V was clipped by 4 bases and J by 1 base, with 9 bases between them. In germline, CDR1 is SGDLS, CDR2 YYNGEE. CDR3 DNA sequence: TGTGCCAGCAGCCGGGGTGGGTCCTACGAGCAGTACTTC. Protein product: CASSRGGSYEQYF.

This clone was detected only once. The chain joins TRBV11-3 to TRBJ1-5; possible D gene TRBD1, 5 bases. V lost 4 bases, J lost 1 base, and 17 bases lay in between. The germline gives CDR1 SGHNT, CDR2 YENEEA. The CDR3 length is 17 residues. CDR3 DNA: TGTGCCAGCAGCTCGACAGTGCCCCTGGTAAGCAATCAGCCCCAGCATTTT. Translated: CASSSTVPLVSNQPQHF. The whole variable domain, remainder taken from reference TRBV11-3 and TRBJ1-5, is EAGVVQSPRYKIIEKKQPVAFWCNPISGHNTLYWYLQNLGQGPELLIRYENEEAVDDSQLPKDRFSAERLKGVDSTLKIQPAELGDSAVYLCASSSTVPLVSNQPQHFGDGTRLSIL.